This T cell receptor beta chain was found in a study of regulatory T cells in long-lasting Graves disease. The table lists this clonotype with many counts. Construction of TCR beta libraries relied on iRepertoire HTBI primers and on Arm-PCR targeting CDR3 regions. MiXCR, applied by TCRdb to the multiplex PCR reads, yields one record per CDR3 protein. Seen here are 360,000 or so distinct CDR3 sequences, about 12% observed once, and the top ten hold approximately 17%. Trimming removed 1 base from V and 2 bases from J, with 10 bases in between. Germline loops: CDR1 SGHRS, CDR2 YFSETQ. The CDR3 covers 14 residues. As for time point: newly diagnosed GD, antithyroid drugs for less than 3 months. PBMC-derived RNA was used for the TCR library. These same records also appear under a second study, on T cells in Graves' hyperthyroidism and ophthalmopathy. As that report states: Uncontrolled infection, other autoimmune disease, pregnancy or lactation excluded patients.

This chain links TRBV5-1 with TRBJ2-7; D perhaps matches TRBD1 (5 bases). The sample was peripheral blood mononuclear cells (PBMCs), taken at new diagnosis, from a patient treated with antithyroid drugs. The origin of this receptor is a woman aged 18-29 years with Graves disease. CDR3 amino acids: CASSLQGMAYEQYF. The CDR3 DNA sequence: TGCGCCAGCAGCTTGCAGGGTATGGCCTACGAGCAGTACTTC.